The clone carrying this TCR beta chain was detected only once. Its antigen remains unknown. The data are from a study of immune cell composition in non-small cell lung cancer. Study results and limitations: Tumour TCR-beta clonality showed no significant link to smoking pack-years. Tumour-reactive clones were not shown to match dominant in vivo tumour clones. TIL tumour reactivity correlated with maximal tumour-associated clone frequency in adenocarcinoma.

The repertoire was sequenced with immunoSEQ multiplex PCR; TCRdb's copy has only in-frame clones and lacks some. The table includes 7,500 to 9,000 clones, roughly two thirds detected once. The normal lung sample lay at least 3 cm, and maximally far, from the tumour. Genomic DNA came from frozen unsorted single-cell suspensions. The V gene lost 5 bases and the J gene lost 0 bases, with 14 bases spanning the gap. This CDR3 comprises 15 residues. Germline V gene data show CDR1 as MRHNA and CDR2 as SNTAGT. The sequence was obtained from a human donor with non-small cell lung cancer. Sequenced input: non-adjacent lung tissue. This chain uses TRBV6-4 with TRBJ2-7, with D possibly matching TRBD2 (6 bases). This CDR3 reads CASSRHAGGSYEQYF. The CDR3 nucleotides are TGTGCCAGCAGTCGTCACGCCGGGGGCTCCTACGAGCAGTACTTC.